The 29 T cell receptor beta chains reported below all come from one sample, sequenced in a study of blood T cell repertoires in COVID-19. TCRdb's table, derived via immunoSEQ multiplex PCR, lists solely in-frame clones and lacks some. The table lists approximately 290,000 clones, roughly 90% of them singletons. Sequenced input: peripheral blood. The receptor source for this set is a woman in her fifties or sixties with acute or convalescent COVID-19.

The chain combines TRBV20-1 with TRBJ2-3; no reliable D call. This CDR3 is 14 amino acids long. From germline, CDR1 is DFQATT and CDR2 SNEGSKA (reference sequence). Trimming cost V 3 bases and J 0 bases, with 10 bases left between them. The CDR3 reads CSASIADSTDTQYF. The CDR3 bases are TGCAGTGCTAGTATAGCAGATAGCACAGATACGCAGTATTTT.

The gene calls are TRBV5-4 and TRBJ2-7, with no clear D. V lost 7 bases and J lost 0, with 14 bases in between. The CDR3 runs to 14 residues. The V gene's germline CDR1 is SGHNT and CDR2 YYREEE (reference sequence). DNA of the CDR3: TGTGCCAGCGCGGATAAAACAAACTCCTACGAGCAGTACTTC. It is translated as CASADKTNSYEQYF.

V is TRBV27 and J is TRBJ1-2; D perhaps matches TRBD1 (5 bases). Trimming shortened V by 3 bases and J by 7 bases, and 12 bases separated the two germline ends. CDR1 and CDR2 from the germline V gene are MNHEY and SMNVEV (reference sequence). The CDR3 spans 13 residues. The CDR3, as DNA: TGTGCCAGCAGTTTTGGTCCCGGGGGTGGCTACACCTTC. Its translation: CASSFGPGGGYTF.

This rearrangement joins TRBV20-1 to TRBJ1-4; TRBD1 is a possible D gene (5 bases). Trimming took off 3 bases at V and 8 bases at J, with 13 bases between the two ends. The CDR3 covers 13 residues. Germline-derived CDR1 and CDR2 are DFQATT and SNEGSKA (reference sequence). CDR3 DNA: TGCAGTGCTAGTAGGGGCGGTACAGAAAAACTGTTTTTT. Translation gives CSASRGGTEKLFF.

The CDR3 reads CASSPLTLAKNIQYF. DNA of the CDR3: TGTGCCAGCAGTCCCCTTACTCTAGCCAAAAACATTCAGTACTTC. This sequence joins TRBV6-2 or TRBV6-3 and TRBJ2-4; D not certain. Germline CDR1 is MNHEY and CDR2 is SVGEGT. Trimming pared 5 bases from V and 0 bases from J, leaving 11 bases between. The length of the CDR3 is 15 residues.

The V call is TRBV5-6, the J call TRBJ1-5; D ambiguous. CDR1 and CDR2 from the germline V gene are SGHDT and YYEEEE. Trimming cost V 4 bases and J 5 bases, with 7 bases left between them. This CDR3 has 12 residues. The CDR3, as DNA: TGTGCCAGCAGCCTCTCGGATCAGCCCCAGCATTTT. Protein: CASSLSDQPQHF.

The chain has TRBV28 and TRBJ1-4; D unresolved. CDR3 size: 17 residues. Germline CDR1 reads MDHEN; CDR2 reads SYDVKM. V lost 3 bases, J lost 2 bases, and 16 bases lay in between. CDR3 region: CASSFSWQVLTNEKLFF. DNA of the CDR3: TGTGCCAGCAGTTTTAGTTGGCAGGTGTTGACTAATGAAAAACTGTTTTTT. Combining the CDR3 with reference TRBV28 and TRBJ1-4 gives the whole variable domain DVKVTQSSRYLVKRTGEKVFLECVQDMDHENMFWYRQDPGLGLRLIYFSYDVKMKEKGDIPEGYSVSREKKERFSLILESASTNQTSMYLCASSFSWQVLTNEKLFFGSGTQLSVL.

Written as DNA, the CDR3 is TGTGCCAGCAGCTTGTGGGAGCAAAGAAACACCATATATTTT. The encoded protein is CASSLWEQRNTIYF. The rearrangement links TRBV13 to TRBJ1-3; D remains ambiguous. V was pared by 3 bases and J by 5 bases, with 11 bases between. Germline loops: CDR1 PRHDT, CDR2 FYEKMQ (reference sequence). The CDR3 has 14 residues.

The V gene is TRBV3-1 (or the pseudogene TRBV3-2), the J gene TRBJ1-2, with D perhaps TRBD1 (5 bases). CDR1 is LGHDT, CDR2 YNNKEL, per germline (reference sequence). CDR3 size: 14 residues. Trimming pared 4 bases from V and 2 bases from J, leaving 11 bases between. As DNA, the CDR3 is TGTGCCAGCAGCCTTTTCGGGGGAAACTATGGCTACACCTTC. It encodes CASSLFGGNYGYTF.

The chain joins TRBV5-4 to TRBJ1-4; D not resolved. Germline V CDR1 and CDR2: SGHNT, YYREEE (reference sequence). CDR3 length: 16 amino acids. The V and J ends lost 4 bases and 0 bases respectively, with 13 bases between them. The chain's CDR3 is CASSPGGLATNEKLFF. In DNA form, the CDR3 reads TGTGCCAGCAGCCCGGGAGGGCTAGCAACTAATGAAAAACTGTTTTTT.

The chain links TRBV6-4 to TRBJ1-6; the match to TRBD1 covers 12 bases. The V gene's germline CDR1 is MRHNA and CDR2 SNTAGT. This CDR3 has 15 residues. The V and J ends lost 3 bases and 7 bases, in that order; junction bases with no gene match: 1. CDR3 DNA: TGTGCCAGCAGTGAGGGGACAGGGGGCAATTCACCCCTCCACTTT. Amino acid sequence: CASSEGTGGNSPLHF.

V is TRBV11-2 and J is TRBJ1-6; D may be TRBD1 (5 bases). V shed 5 bases and J shed 7 bases, with 12 bases lying between them. Per the germline V gene, CDR1 is SGHAT and CDR2 is FQNNGV. The CDR3 runs 14 residues. The CDR3, as DNA: TGTGCCAGCAGCCCGGGACGGGAGAATTCACCCCTCCACTTT. Its translation is CASSPGRENSPLHF.

The chain combines TRBV7-3 with TRBJ2-6, with 7 bases that match TRBD1. V dropped 5 bases and J dropped 4; count of bases not matched to a gene: 8. The CDR3 totals 16 residues. Germline assignment: CDR1 SGHTA and CDR2 FQGTGA. CDR3 nucleotide sequence: TGTGCCAGCAGCGAAACAGGGGTATCAGGGGCCAACGTCCTGACTTTC. Its protein is CASSETGVSGANVLTF.

The V and J genes are TRBV7-3 and TRBJ1-1; perhaps TRBD1 as D (6 bases). Germline assignment: CDR1 SGHTA and CDR2 FQGTGA. V was clipped by 4 bases and J by 4 bases, with 13 bases between them. The CDR3 totals 14 residues. CDR3 coding DNA: TGTGCCAGCAGCTCCAGCTCGGACAGCACTGAAGCTTTCTTT. It encodes CASSSSSDSTEAFF.

In nucleotides, the CDR3 is TGTGCCAGCAGCCGTAATGAGGGGGGGCAGGAGACCCAGTACTTC. Residues: CASSRNEGGQETQYF. The chain combines TRBV5-4 with TRBJ2-5, with D possibly matching TRBD2 (7 bases). CDR1 and CDR2 (germline): SGHNT, YYREEE (reference sequence). The CDR3 extends over 15 amino acids. V lost 4 bases to trimming and J lost 5 bases, with 18 bases between them. The whole variable domain, filled in from reference TRBV5-4 and TRBJ2-5, reads ETGVTQSPTHLIKTRGQQVTLRCSSQSGHNTVSWYQQALGQGPQFIFQYYREEENGRGNFPPRFSGLQFPNYSSELNVNALELDDSALYLCASSRNEGGQETQYFGPGTRLLVL.

The J gene is TRBJ2-1, the V gene TRBV27; D ambiguous. V lost 0 bases and J lost 4, with 4 bases in between. The CDR3 has 13 amino acids. Per the germline V gene, CDR1 is MNHEY and CDR2 is SMNVEV (reference sequence). The DNA of the CDR3 is TGTGCCAGCAGTTTATCCCCTTACAATGAGCAGTTCTTC. Translating it yields CASSLSPYNEQFF.

A remark on this clone: Other DNA sequences in this sample translate to the same CDR3. The chain couples TRBV28 to TRBJ2-7, with D possibly being TRBD1 (5 bases). Per the germline V gene, CDR1 is MDHEN and CDR2 is SYDVKM. CDR3 length: 12 amino acids. The V end was cut by 2 bases, the J end by 4 bases, with 6 bases between. The CDR3 region is CASSLRGYEQYF. DNA of the CDR3: TGTGCCAGCAGTTTAAGGGGATACGAGCAGTACTTC.

The chain couples TRBV10-3 to TRBJ1-2; 8 nucleotides match TRBD1. V trimming: 6 bases; J trimming: 3 bases; junction bases outside the gene matches: 15. Germline lookup yields CDR1 ENHRY and CDR2 SYGVKD. The CDR3 is made up of 17 amino acids. The CDR3 nucleotides read TGTGCCATCAGCGGGGGGCCAAGACAGGGGACCGACTATGGCTACACCTTC. Translating gives CAISGGPRQGTDYGYTF.

The chain recombines TRBV1 with TRBJ2-7; the table's D call of TRBD2 was not tested on the DNA. TRBV1 is a known pseudogene. The CDR3 is made up of 18 amino acids. DNA for the CDR3: TGCACCAGCAGCCAAGCCAGAGGGGGGACTAGCGGGAGTAACGAGCAGTACTTC. Protein product: CTSSQARGGTSGSNEQYF.

The chain employs TRBV14 and TRBJ1-2; D might be TRBD1 (5 bases). Trimming left V 0 bases short and J 6 bases short, with 11 bases between. The CDR3 is 14 amino acids. From germline, CDR1 is SGHDN and CDR2 FVKESK. CDR3 region: CASSQELGEDGYTF. The DNA for the CDR3 is TGTGCCAGCAGCCAAGAGCTAGGGGAAGATGGCTACACCTTC.

This clone was counted once. The chain joins TRBV27 to TRBJ2-2, with 7 positions matching TRBD1. Germline V gives CDR1 MNHEY, CDR2 SMNVEV (reference sequence). The CDR3 sequence is 17 residues long. The V segment lost 7 bases and the J segment 1 base; nucleotides outside the gene matches: 12. The CDR3 sequence: CASIKPGGHRNTGELFF. The CDR3 nucleotides are TGTGCCAGCATTAAACCAGGGGGACATCGGAACACCGGGGAGCTGTTTTTT.

The chain combines TRBV27 with TRBJ2-7, with TRBD2 as a possible D gene (6 bases). Trimming removed 7 bases at V and 2 bases at J, with 21 bases between. The CDR3 extends over 16 amino acids. Per the germline V gene, CDR1 is MNHEY and CDR2 is SMNVEV (reference sequence). The CDR3 DNA is TGTGCCAGCACGCCCCGGGGGACCAAGAATGCCTACGAGCAGTACTTC. Translation gives CASTPRGTKNAYEQYF.

The gene calls are TRBV28 and TRBJ1-2, with TRBD1 matching 7 bases. The germline CDR1 and CDR2 sequences are MDHEN and SYDVKM. Trimming at V came to 6 bases and at J to 4 bases, leaving 5 bases not matched to a gene. This CDR3 spans 13 amino acids. CDR3 DNA: TGTGCCAGCAGCAAAGCAGGGGGCTATGGCTACACCTTC. Translation: CASSKAGGYGYTF.

This clone was observed a single time. This chain's CDR3 is CASRTTGVTEAFF. The DNA for the CDR3 is TGTGCCAGCAGGACAACAGGGGTAACTGAAGCTTTCTTT. The rearrangement uses TRBV27 and TRBJ1-1, with 7 nucleotides matching TRBD1. J gave up 5 bases and V 6 bases, and 6 bases lay outside the gene matches. The CDR3 sequence is 13 residues long. Germline lookup yields CDR1 MNHEY and CDR2 SMNVEV (reference sequence).

The chain links TRBV30 to TRBJ2-7; 8 bases line up with TRBD2. This CDR3 spans 14 amino acids. With V trimmed by 4 bases and J by 7 bases, 12 bases remained unmatched. Germline V lookup: CDR1 GTSNPN, CDR2 SVGIG (reference sequence). In DNA, the CDR3 is TGTGCCTGGACCCGTTCGGGAGGGCTTTTGGAGCAGTACTTC. Translating gives CAWTRSGGLLEQYF.

The chain links TRBV5-1 to TRBJ2-5; 7 nucleotides line up with TRBD1. This CDR3 comprises 16 residues. The germline V gene has CDR1 SGHRS and CDR2 YFSETQ. V lost 4 bases to trimming and J lost 3 bases; unmatched junction nucleotides: 12. CDR3 DNA sequence: TGCGCCAGCAGCAACCACATCAGGGGGTCTAAAGAGACCCAGTACTTC. Translated, it gives CASSNHIRGSKETQYF.

CDR3 sequence: CASSVTESYTF. In nucleotides, the CDR3 is TGTGCCAGCAGCGTTACTGAGAGCTACACCTTC. The chain carries TRBV7-9 and TRBJ1-2; D gene ambiguous. Germline lookup yields CDR1 SEHNR and CDR2 FQNEAQ (reference sequence). V gave up 5 bases and J gave up 9 bases, with 10 bases separating them. The CDR3 contains 11 residues.

The V and J genes are TRBV24-1 and TRBJ2-2; tentative D call: TRBD2 (5 bases). Trimming removed 3 bases at V and 6 bases at J, with 13 bases between. The CDR3 is 15 residues long. Germline CDR1 reads KGHDR; CDR2 reads SFDVKD. CDR3 in DNA: TGTGCCACCAGTGATCCCCTCGTGCGGGCCGGGGAGCTGTTTTTT. Protein product: CATSDPLVRAGELFF.

The rearrangement joins TRBV7-9 to TRBJ1-5; TRBD1 is a possible D gene (5 bases). The CDR3 has 17 residues. Per the germline V gene, CDR1 is SEHNR and CDR2 is FQNEAQ (reference sequence). The V gene lost 0 bases and the J gene lost 3 bases, with 15 bases spanning the gap. In DNA, the CDR3 is TGTGCCAGCAGCTTAGCGGGGGGGAAAGGGGACAATCAGCCCCAGCATTTT. It specifies CASSLAGGKGDNQPQHF.